Below, 5 T cell receptor beta chains from the same sample are listed, as sequenced in a study of identical twins. A single record per CDR3 protein comes from TCRdb applying MiXCR to the 5' RACE reads. The repertoire consists of hundreds of thousands of distinct CDR3 sequences, with around 20% occurring once and the leading ten covering approximately 4.3%. These same data were also listed under a study on T cells expressing NK-cell markers.

Sequencing was done on a sample of PBMCs. The receptors here all came from a woman aged 18-29 years in good health.

This rearrangement joins TRBV29-1 to TRBJ1-1; D remains unclear. In germline, CDR1 is SQVTM, CDR2 ANQGSEA. V lost 4 bases and J lost 4, with 7 bases in between. The CDR3 length is 11 residues. CDR3 amino acids: CSVGPGTEAFF. CDR3 coding DNA: TGCAGCGTTGGACCAGGCACTGAAGCTTTCTTT.

The CDR3 region is CASSLRLTNEQFF. The DNA for the CDR3 is TGTGCCAGCAGTTTAAGGCTCACCAATGAGCAGTTCTTC. V is TRBV12-3 or TRBV12-4 and J is TRBJ2-1; no clear D gene. The CDR3 is 13 residues long. The V and J ends lost 2 bases and 6 bases respectively, with 8 bases between them.

This sequence joins TRBV5-5 and TRBJ2-7; 11 bases map to TRBD2. V shed 4 bases, J shed 6 bases, and the junction held 6 bases outside the gene matches. The germline CDR1 and CDR2 sequences are SGHKS and YYEKEE (reference sequence). CDR3 size: 14 residues. The CDR3 sequence is CASSATSGRGEQYF. The CDR3 DNA reads TGTGCCAGCAGCGCCACTAGCGGGAGAGGCGAGCAGTACTTC. The variable domain in full, with the rest retrieved from reference TRBV5-5 and TRBJ2-7, is DAGVTQSPTHLIKTRGQQVTLRCSPISGHKSVSWYQQVLGQGPQFIFQYYEKEERGRGNFPDRFSARQFPNYSSELNVNALLLGDSALYLCASSATSGRGEQYFGPGTRLTVT.

The chain joins TRBV11-1 to TRBJ2-3, with TRBD2 matching over 7 bases. The CDR3 has 19 residues. CDR1 is SGHAT, CDR2 FQDESV, per germline (reference sequence). The V and J ends lost 7 bases and 1 base, in that order; junction bases with no gene match: 20. The DNA of the CDR3 is TGTGCCAGCACCTCCGGGACTGCGGCGGGGGTAGTAGGCACAGATACGCAGTATTTT. Amino acid sequence: CASTSGTAAGVVGTDTQYF.

This clonotype was seen more than once but under ten times. CDR3 in amino acids: CSVFVANTEAFF. CDR3 coding DNA: TGCAGTGTTTTCGTAGCGAACACTGAAGCTTTCTTT. The V gene is TRBV20-1, the J gene TRBJ1-1; no definite D call. The germline V gene encodes CDR1 DFQATT and CDR2 SNEGSKA (reference sequence). The CDR3 totals 12 residues. The V end lost 7 bases, the J end lost 1 base, and 10 bases lay between the germline ends.